The 28 T cell receptor beta chains below were found in one sample sequenced in a study of T cells in Graves' hyperthyroidism and ophthalmopathy. RNA transcripts yielded amplified TCR beta CDR3 regions. With the HTBI primer set, the TCR CDR3 went through a first round of RT-PCR. TCRdb fed the multiplex PCR reads into MiXCR, producing one record per CDR3 protein. The data contain some 250,000 distinct CDR3 sequences, 13% to 15% of them singletons. The specimen was blood. These receptors were obtained from a woman aged 40 to 50 with Graves' hyperthyroidism that later progressed to Graves' ophthalmopathy.

The chain recombines TRBV27 with TRBJ2-7, with TRBD1 as a possible D gene (6 bases). Germline V gene sequence: CDR1 MNHEY, CDR2 SMNVEV (reference sequence). This CDR3 region has 14 residues. The V gene lost 0 bases and the J gene lost 2 bases, with 8 bases spanning the gap. The CDR3 reads CASSLSGQPYEQYF. The DNA of the CDR3 is TGTGCCAGCAGTTTATCAGGACAGCCCTACGAGCAGTACTTC.

This clonotype was observed at least ten times. The J gene is TRBJ2-5, the V gene TRBV30; 7 bases agree with TRBD2. Unmatched junction bases numbered 5, after V lost 0 bases and J lost 4 bases. Per germline, CDR1 GTSNPN and CDR2 SVGIG (reference sequence). The CDR3 totals 14 residues. The CDR3 loop reads CAWSVGRALETQYF. The CDR3 DNA reads TGTGCCTGGAGTGTTGGGAGGGCCCTAGAGACCCAGTACTTC.

This clonotype was recorded at least ten times. At one end, the junction sequence differs from germline, possibly due to a read error. V is TRBV6-1 and J is TRBJ1-1; TRBD1 is a possible D gene (6 bases). Germline V gene data show CDR1 as MNHNS and CDR2 as SASEGT. The length of the CDR3 is 17 residues. CDR3 residues: CASGDRQAYRRNTEAFF. The CDR3 DNA sequence: TGTGCCAGCGGTGATCGACAGGCATACCGCCGGAACACTGAAGCTTTCTTT.

This clonotype was picked up many times. This chain connects TRBV7-9 to TRBJ2-3, with TRBD1 identical over 9 bases. Unmatched junction bases numbered 20, after V lost 5 bases and J lost 5 bases. Germline V lookup: CDR1 SEHNR, CDR2 FQNEAQ (reference sequence). CDR3 size: 19 residues. The CDR3 coding sequence is TGTGCCAGCAGCGCCGCTGCATTAGGACAGGGGATCAAACTAGATACGCAGTATTTT. Amino acid sequence: CASSAAALGQGIKLDTQYF.

This clonotype was counted ten times or more. The CDR3 region is CASSPPGLYNEQFF. CDR3 coding DNA: TGTGCCAGTAGTCCCCCGGGACTCTACAATGAGCAGTTCTTC. The J gene is TRBJ2-1, the V gene TRBV19, with a possible D match to TRBD2 (6 bases). Per germline, CDR1 LNHDA and CDR2 SQIVND (reference sequence). Trimming took off 5 bases at V and 3 bases at J, with 11 bases between the two ends. CDR3 size: 14 residues.

As to this clonotype: One end of the junction fails to match germline, which may point to a read error. The chain is built from TRBV25-1 and TRBJ1-6; no clear D. CDR3 size: 15 residues. Germline lookup yields CDR1 MGHDK and CDR2 SYGVNS. CDR3 sequence: CASSEWASRDSPPHF. CDR3 sequence (DNA): TGTGCCAGCAGTGAATGGGCCTCGAGGGATTCACCCCCCCACTTT. Complete variable domain (other parts from reference TRBV25-1 and TRBJ1-6): EADIYQTPRYLVIGTGKKITLECSQTMGHDKMYWYQQDPGMELHLIHYSYGVNSTEKGDLSSESTVSRIRTEHFPLTLESARPSHTSQYLCASSEWASRDSPPHFGNGTRLTVT.

This clonotype was picked up many times. This chain connects TRBV7-9 to TRBJ1-1; D is possibly TRBD1 (5 bases). In germline, CDR1 is SEHNR, CDR2 FQNEAQ (reference sequence). The CDR3 is 16 residues long. The V gene lost 5 bases and the J gene lost 0 bases, with 16 bases spanning the gap. In DNA, the CDR3 is TGTGCCAGCAGCCCCCAAATGACAGAGATGAACACTGAAGCTTTCTTT. Its translation is CASSPQMTEMNTEAFF.

This clonotype was found many times. The V call is TRBV12-3 or TRBV12-4, the J call TRBJ1-1; D gene uncertain. The CDR3 loop spans 12 amino acids. Trimming took off 3 bases at V and 8 bases at J, with 10 bases between the two ends. The CDR3: CASSFYLAEAFF. CDR3 nucleotides: TGTGCCAGCAGTTTCTATCTTGCGGAAGCTTTCTTT.

This clonotype was observed at least ten times. CDR3 residues: CSALDRSGNTIYF. The CDR3 nucleotides are TGCAGTGCCTTGGATCGCTCTGGAAACACCATATATTTT. The chain couples TRBV20-1 to TRBJ1-3; D unresolved. Germline V gene data show CDR1 as DFQATT and CDR2 as SNEGSKA (reference sequence). The V end was cut by 6 bases, the J end by 0 bases, with 9 bases between. CDR3 length: 13 amino acids.

J is TRBJ1-1 and V is TRBV6-2 or TRBV6-3, with D perhaps TRBD1 (6 bases). Trimming removed 1 base at V and 5 bases at J, with 17 bases between. There are 16 residues in the CDR3. CDR1 and CDR2 from the germline V gene are MNHEY and SVGEGT. This CDR3 reads CASSYWGARDGTEAFF. In DNA form, the CDR3 reads TGTGCCAGCAGTTACTGGGGGGCGCGAGATGGAACTGAAGCTTTCTTT.

This clonotype was found many times. This chain links TRBV2 with TRBJ2-2; possible D gene TRBD1, 6 bases. CDR1 is SNHLY, CDR2 FYNNEI, per germline. Trimming removed 6 bases at V and 6 bases at J, with 20 bases between. The CDR3 has 16 amino acids. The CDR3 sequence is CASSGQNSRGAGELFF. For the CDR3, the DNA is TGTGCCAGCAGCGGACAAAATTCCAGGGGCGCCGGGGAGCTGTTTTTT.

This clonotype was seen many times. The chain links TRBV18 to TRBJ2-2; D could derive from TRBD1 or TRBD2 (5 bases each). Germline CDR1 reads KGHSH; CDR2 reads LQKENI. V gave up 2 bases and J gave up 5 bases, with 9 bases separating them. The CDR3 totals 14 residues. The CDR3 region has the DNA TGTGCCAGCTCACCAAACGAGGGGACCGGGGAGCTGTTTTTT. Amino acids: CASSPNEGTGELFF.

This clonotype occurred many times. This chain links TRBV2 with TRBJ1-2; perhaps TRBD1 as D (5 bases). CDR1 and CDR2 from the germline V gene are SNHLY and FYNNEI. V lost 8 bases and J 7 bases, leaving 17 bases between the germline ends. This CDR3 region has 13 residues. Here the CDR3 DNA reads TGTGCCAGCCAGGCAGGGCGAGAAGGTGGCTACACCTTC. Translating it yields CASQAGREGGYTF.

V gene TRBV9 combines with J gene TRBJ2-3; D is undetermined. The V gene's germline CDR1 is SGDLS and CDR2 YYNGEE. V was pared by 0 bases and J by 8 bases, with 25 bases between. The CDR3 has 18 amino acids. The CDR3 protein is CASSVVGNQLRLGGTQYF. The CDR3 bases are TGTGCCAGCAGCGTAGTCGGTAATCAGTTAAGATTAGGCGGTACGCAGTATTTT.

J is TRBJ2-4 and V is TRBV4-1; tentatively, D is TRBD2 (6 bases). Germline loops: CDR1 MGHRA, CDR2 YSYEKL. The CDR3 is 18 residues long. Between the trimmed V and J ends, which lost 0 bases and 0 bases, there was a span of 15 bases. CDR3 in DNA: TGCGCCAGCAGCCAAGATGGCAACGCGGGGCTAGCCAAAAACATTCAGTACTTC. This gives the protein CASSQDGNAGLAKNIQYF.

CDR3: CASSQVLGLGGNTIYF. Written as DNA, the CDR3 is TGCGCCAGCAGCCAAGTTCTAGGCCTTGGGGGAAACACCATATATTTT. The gene calls are TRBV4-1 and TRBJ1-3; D remains ambiguous. CDR1 and CDR2 (germline): MGHRA, YSYEKL. V was pared by 1 base and J by 4 bases, with 14 bases between. CDR3 length: 16 residues.

This clonotype was found many times. The chain carries TRBV19 and TRBJ1-2; D gene unclear. CDR1 LNHDA and CDR2 SQIVND come from the germline V gene (reference sequence). This CDR3 spans 15 amino acids. V was cut by 4 bases and J by 0 bases, with 12 bases left in between. CDR3 residues: CASSTGPQANYGYTF. The CDR3 coding sequence is TGTGCCAGTAGTACTGGGCCGCAGGCTAACTATGGCTACACCTTC.

The chain has TRBV14 and TRBJ2-5; D gene ambiguous. Trimming removed 0 bases at V and 1 base at J, with 15 bases between. Looked up from germline, CDR1 is SGHDN and CDR2 is FVKESK. The CDR3 extends over 17 amino acids. The CDR3 reads CASSQDFGEMFQETQYF. Here the CDR3 DNA reads TGTGCCAGCAGCCAAGATTTCGGTGAGATGTTCCAAGAGACCCAGTACTTC.

V gene TRBV18 combines with J gene TRBJ2-1, with 14 nucleotides matching TRBD2. Trimming cost V 3 bases and J 9 bases; bases outside gene matches: 7. CDR3 length: 16 residues. Germline loops: CDR1 KGHSH, CDR2 LQKENI. CDR3 sequence: CASSPGLAGGIGEQFF. The CDR3 DNA reads TGTGCCAGCTCACCCGGACTAGCGGGAGGAATAGGTGAGCAGTTCTTC.

This clonotype has ten or more counts. The chain's CDR3 is CASSSPSGYEQYF. The CDR3 DNA is TGTGCCAGCAGTTCTCCTAGCGGATACGAGCAGTACTTC. V usage is TRBV28 and J usage is TRBJ2-7; 7 bases are a match to TRBD2. There are 13 residues in the CDR3. CDR1 and CDR2 (germline): MDHEN, SYDVKM. The J segment lost 4 bases and the V segment lost 4 bases, leaving 4 bases of the junction unmatched.

Ten or more counts support this clonotype. DNA of the CDR3: TGTGCCAGCTCACAGGGACCATCCTACGAGCAGTACTTC. It is translated as CASSQGPSYEQYF. The rearrangement links TRBV5-6 to TRBJ2-7; D perhaps matches TRBD1 (6 bases). V lost 7 bases to trimming and J lost 1 base, with 12 bases between them. Germline values: CDR1 SGHDT, CDR2 YYEEEE. The length of the CDR3 is 13 residues. Full variable domain (rest looked up from reference TRBV5-6 and TRBJ2-7): DAGVTQSPTHLIKTRGQQVTLRCSPKSGHDTVSWYQQALGQGPQFIFQYYEEEERQRGNFPDRFSGHQFPNYSSELNVNALLLGDSALYLCASSQGPSYEQYFGPGTRLTVT.

At least ten counts were recorded for this clonotype. The J gene is TRBJ1-6, the V gene TRBV6-1; 11 nucleotides line up with TRBD1. With V trimmed by 5 bases and J by 6 bases, 3 bases remained unmatched. Germline lookup yields CDR1 MNHNS and CDR2 SASEGT. This CDR3 has 15 amino acids. CDR3 DNA: TGTGCCAGCAGTCCTGGGACAGGGGGTAATTCACCCCTCCACTTT. Translated, it gives CASSPGTGGNSPLHF.

This clonotype came up many times. The chain has TRBV6-9 and TRBJ2-1; 8 positions match TRBD2. Germline CDR1 and CDR2: MNHGY and SVAAGI. V lost 0 bases to trimming and J lost 15 bases; unmatched junction nucleotides: 7. This CDR3 has 13 residues. The CDR3 nucleotides are TGTGCCAGCAGTTATTCAAAGCGGGAGATAAGGTTCTTC. As protein: CASSYSKREIRFF.

Points on this clonotype: A read error may account for a junction end that differs from germline. The gene calls are TRBV14 and TRBJ2-7; D uncertain. The germline V gene encodes CDR1 SGHDN and CDR2 FVKESK. The CDR3 has 12 amino acids. The CDR3 region is CASSPVGHERYF. CDR3 sequence (DNA): TGTGCCAGCAGCCCGGTAGGCCACGAGCGGTACTTC.

This clonotype was detected ten times or more. The rearrangement joins TRBV18 to TRBJ1-4; 8 nucleotides match TRBD1. V lost 2 bases, J lost 0 bases, and 8 bases stayed unmatched. The CDR3 runs to 18 residues. Germline CDR1 KGHSH, CDR2 LQKENI. The CDR3 DNA reads TGTGCCAGCTCACCATCGACAGGGGCAGTTGCAACTAATGAAAAACTGTTTTTT. Its translation: CASSPSTGAVATNEKLFF.

This clonotype appeared many times. This chain connects TRBV19 to TRBJ2-7, with a tentative D call TRBD2 (6 bases). There are 12 residues in the CDR3. CDR1 and CDR2 from the germline V gene are LNHDA and SQIVND (reference sequence). Between the trimmed V and J ends, which lost 5 bases and 9 bases, there was a span of 14 bases. The CDR3 bases are TGTGCCAGTAGTGTGACTAGAGGCATGCAGTACTTC. Translating gives CASSVTRGMQYF.

This clonotype has at least ten counts. J is TRBJ2-2 and V is TRBV12-3 or TRBV12-4; D is unclear. The V gene lost 3 bases and the J gene lost 0 bases, with 8 bases spanning the gap. CDR3 length: 15 residues. CDR3 in DNA: TGTGCCAGCAGTTTGGCCTATACGAACACCGGGGAGCTGTTTTTT. This codes for CASSLAYTNTGELFF.

This clonotype was recorded at least ten times. This rearrangement joins TRBV6-1 to TRBJ1-4, with 9 nucleotides matching TRBD1. The CDR3 sequence is 18 residues long. The trim removed 5 bases at V and 3 bases at J, leaving 13 bases unmatched. The germline gives CDR1 MNHNS, CDR2 SASEGT. CDR3 nucleotides: TGTGCCAGCAGTCCTTTTGGGACAGGGATCCAGGCTAATGAAAAACTGTTTTTT. Its protein product is CASSPFGTGIQANEKLFF.